This paragraph reports one TCR beta chain. The antigen remains undetermined. Pools of viral peptides were used by the ViraFEST assay to expand antigen-specific CD4+ T cells ahead of sequencing. The culture ran for approximately 9 days before CD4+ T cells were isolated. Participants received two doses of either the BNT162b2 or mRNA-1273 vaccine. The authors exchanged half the medium for IL-2 medium on days 3 and 7. The entry originates in a study of vaccination effects on CD4 cells after COVID-19. General study findings and limits: There was only 1 of 255 vaccine-induced clones in healthy vaccinees that cross-reacted with common cold coronaviruses.

Sequencing was performed with immunoSEQ multiplex PCR; in TCRdb, only in-frame clones are kept and a portion is missing. Seen here are roughly 24,000 clones, roughly 80% observed once, and the top ten hold approximately 23%. Germline V lookup: CDR1 SGDLS, CDR2 YYNGEE. The V and J ends lost 3 bases and 0 bases respectively, with 16 bases between them. The CDR3 runs 17 residues. This TCR was recovered from a human donor who received a COVID-19 vaccine. This rearrangement joins TRBV9 to TRBJ1-3, with TRBD1 as a possible D gene (6 bases). Sequencing was performed on CD4+ T cells from PBMCs cultured with HCoV-NL63 spike peptides, taken after COVID-19 vaccination. The CDR3 protein is CASSGRGRPSSGNTIYF. The CDR3 DNA sequence: TGTGCCAGCAGCGGGCGGGGGCGGCCCAGCTCTGGAAACACCATATATTTT.